This TCR beta chain is drawn from a study of T cells in Graves' hyperthyroidism and ophthalmopathy. Study-level information: Peripheral blood was secured at the point of initial diagnosis, before any treatment. The study's findings and limits: A 13 V-J signature model discriminated ophthalmopathy versus stable hyperthyroidism.

Worth noting for this clonotype: The target antigen is unknown.

Among the patients, aged 18 to 65, hyperthyroidism was newly diagnosed and had lasted under 2 months. It was RNA transcripts that yielded the amplified TCR beta CDR3 regions. Carried out on the TCR CDR3, a first-round RT-PCR used the HTBI primer set. TCRdb fed the multiplex PCR reads into MiXCR, producing one record per CDR3 protein. In the table there are 280,000 or so distinct CDR3 sequences, about 25% of which are singletons. The trim removed 5 bases at V and 0 bases at J, leaving 1 base unmatched. The germline V gene encodes CDR1 MNHEY and CDR2 SVGEGT. The CDR3 totals 13 residues. Sequencing input: blood. The chain has TRBV6-2 or TRBV6-3 and TRBJ2-7, with 7 positions matching TRBD2. The TCR sequence derives from a man aged 35 to 55 with Graves' hyperthyroidism that later progressed to Graves' ophthalmopathy. This CDR3 reads CASSRTSSYEQYF. The CDR3 DNA reads as TGTGCCAGCAGTCGGACTAGCTCCTACGAGCAGTACTTC.